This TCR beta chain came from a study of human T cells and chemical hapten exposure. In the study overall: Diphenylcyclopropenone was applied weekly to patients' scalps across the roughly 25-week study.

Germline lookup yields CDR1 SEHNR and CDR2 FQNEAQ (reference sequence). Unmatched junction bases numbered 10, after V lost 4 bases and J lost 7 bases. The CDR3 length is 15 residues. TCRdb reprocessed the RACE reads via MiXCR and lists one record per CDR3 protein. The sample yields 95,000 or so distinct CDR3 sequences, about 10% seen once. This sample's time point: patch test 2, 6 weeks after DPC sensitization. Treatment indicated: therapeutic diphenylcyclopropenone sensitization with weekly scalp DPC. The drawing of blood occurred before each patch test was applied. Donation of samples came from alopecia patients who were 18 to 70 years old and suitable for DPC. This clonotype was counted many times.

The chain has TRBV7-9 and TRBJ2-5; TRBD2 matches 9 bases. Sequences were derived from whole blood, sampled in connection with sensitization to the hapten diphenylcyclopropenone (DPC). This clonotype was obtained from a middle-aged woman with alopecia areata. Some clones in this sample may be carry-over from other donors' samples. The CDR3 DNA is TGTGCCAGCAGCTCCCCGGGACTAGCCTTGGGGACCCAGTACTTC. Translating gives CASSSPGLALGTQYF. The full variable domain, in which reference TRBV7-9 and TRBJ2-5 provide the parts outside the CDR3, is DTGVSQNPRHKITKRGQNVTFRCDPISEHNRLYWYRQTLGQGPEFLTYFQNEAQLEKSRLLSDRFSAERPKGSFSTLEIQRTEQGDSAMYLCASSSPGLALGTQYFGPGTRLLVL.